What follows are 13 T cell receptor beta chains derived from one specimen sequenced in a study of T-cell memory formation after mild COVID-19 (dated by TCRdb to about 2021). The library was built by means of 5' RACE. This sample was sequenced with an Illumina NovaSeq 6000. TCRdb trimmed public reads at Q25 via fastp, called clones via MiXCR and kept in-frame beta chains. Every entry covers one CDR3 protein and lists the most common genes and DNA from its rows. The sample table lists roughly 180,000 distinct CDR3 sequences, approximately 17% of them with a count of one. The ten largest clonotypes hold roughly 4% of the sample. Sequencing was carried out using PBMCs or a T cell subset sorted from them (not recorded which). These receptors were collected from a man younger than 35 who had mild COVID-19 (a few samples of this study predate the infection). The sample titles of this study are shuffled in the database, so cell type and time point are left out; the donor was told from shared clones.

This clonotype was counted only a few times. The rearrangement uses TRBV19 and TRBJ2-1, with 8 bases fitting TRBD2. The V gene's germline CDR1 is LNHDA and CDR2 SQIVND (reference sequence). The CDR3 length is 13 residues. Trimming removed 5 bases from V and 10 bases from J; junction bases left unmatched: 7. CDR3 nucleotides: TGTGCCAGTAGTGGCGGGGGGAACTGGGAGCAGTTCTTC. Amino acid sequence: CASSGGGNWEQFF.

The chain couples TRBV28 to TRBJ2-1; 8 bases fit TRBD2. The CDR3 length is 12 residues. J was trimmed by 3 bases and V by 8 bases; bases with no gene match: 0. The germline V gene has CDR1 MDHEN and CDR2 SYDVKM. For the CDR3, the DNA is TGTGCCAGCGGGACTAGCTACAATGAGCAGTTCTTC. Protein sequence: CASGTSYNEQFF. Variable domain in full (rest from reference TRBV28 and TRBJ2-1): DVKVTQSSRYLVKRTGEKVFLECVQDMDHENMFWYRQDPGLGLRLIYFSYDVKMKEKGDIPEGYSVSREKKERFSLILESASTNQTSMYLCASGTSYNEQFFGPGTRLTVL.

In its sample, this clonotype was seen a few times. The J gene is TRBJ2-1, the V gene TRBV5-1, with TRBD1 identical over 7 bases. Germline values: CDR1 SGHRS, CDR2 YFSETQ. The CDR3 contains 13 residues. The V and J ends lost 0 bases and 6 bases, in that order; junction bases with no gene match: 0. This CDR3 is CASSLDRGNEQFF. The CDR3 nucleotides are TGCGCCAGCAGCTTGGACAGGGGCAATGAGCAGTTCTTC.

This clonotype was counted a few times. V gene TRBV6-2 or TRBV6-3 combines with J gene TRBJ2-4, with D possibly TRBD2 on 6 matching bases. Trimming shortened V by 4 bases and J by 12 bases, and 19 bases separated the two germline ends. CDR3 length: 14 amino acids. CDR1 MNHEY and CDR2 SVGEGT come from the germline V gene. CDR3 sequence reads: CASSSIVYRDSQYF. DNA of the CDR3: TGTGCCAGCAGTTCAATAGTATACCGGGACTCTCAGTACTTC.

This clonotype turned up a few times. This chain joins TRBV4-3 and TRBJ1-1; unclear D gene. Germline V CDR1 and CDR2: LGHNA, YSLEER. V was clipped by 1 base and J by 4 bases, with 7 bases between them. The CDR3 sequence is 13 residues long. Here the CDR3 reads CASSQGLTTEAFF. CDR3 coding DNA: TGCGCCAGCAGCCAAGGGCTGACCACTGAAGCTTTCTTT.

This clonotype was seen at least ten times. The J gene is TRBJ2-3, the V gene TRBV7-2, with a tentative D call TRBD2 (5 bases). The V gene's germline CDR1 is SGHTA and CDR2 FQGNSA. V lost 3 bases and J lost 10, with 23 bases in between. The CDR3 contains 16 residues. The CDR3: CASSFISGGESVPQYF. The CDR3 nucleotides read TGTGCCAGCAGCTTCATAAGCGGAGGAGAGTCAGTCCCGCAGTATTTT.

The rearrangement links TRBV12-3 or TRBV12-4 to TRBJ1-6; no definite D call. This CDR3 spans 13 amino acids. Trimming took 5 bases from V and 8 from J, leaving 10 bases between them. The chain's CDR3 is CASSRVADSPLHF. Here the CDR3 DNA reads TGTGCCAGCAGTCGGGTCGCAGATTCACCCCTCCACTTT.

A few counts support this clonotype. The V gene is TRBV3-1, the J gene TRBJ1-5; perhaps TRBD1 as D (5 bases). The CDR3 runs to 14 residues. V lost 2 bases and J 4 bases, leaving 9 bases between the germline ends. Germline assignment: CDR1 LGHDT and CDR2 YNNKEL (reference sequence). The CDR3 protein is CASSQSGGNQPQHF. As DNA, the CDR3 is TGTGCCAGCAGCCAAAGCGGGGGAAATCAGCCCCAGCATTTT.

This clonotype occurred a few times. The gene calls are TRBV28 and TRBJ2-6; no reliable D call. Trimming took 8 bases from V and 0 from J, leaving 8 bases between them. This CDR3 has 14 residues. Germline loops: CDR1 MDHEN, CDR2 SYDVKM. CDR3 amino acids: CASHSSSGANVLTF. The CDR3 DNA reads TGTGCCAGCCACTCGAGCTCTGGGGCCAACGTCCTGACTTTC.

The rearrangement joins TRBV27 to TRBJ2-4; D unresolved. CDR3 length equals 13 residues. The germline CDR1 and CDR2 sequences are MNHEY and SMNVEV (reference sequence). Trimming left V 6 bases short and J 5 bases short, with 11 bases between. CDR3 in amino acids: CASRSGSENIQYF. As DNA, the CDR3 is TGTGCCAGCAGATCCGGTTCGGAAAACATTCAGTACTTC.

The J gene is TRBJ1-2, the V gene TRBV3-1; 7 bases fit TRBD1. The CDR3 extends over 16 amino acids. Germline-derived CDR1 and CDR2 are LGHDT and YNNKEL (reference sequence). Unmatched junction bases numbered 13, after V lost 5 bases and J lost 4 bases. CDR3 nucleotide sequence: TGTGCCAGCAGCACCATCAGGGGGTCCGGGGTCTATGGCTACACCTTC. Protein sequence: CASSTIRGSGVYGYTF.

This chain uses TRBV25-1 with TRBJ1-6; D not resolved. Trimming stripped 3 bases from V and 3 bases from J, with 12 bases between. Germline CDR1 reads MGHDK; CDR2 reads SYGVNS. The CDR3 totals 16 residues. In DNA form, the CDR3 reads TGTGCCAGCAGTGATAGGCCAGCCATCTATAATTCACCCCTCCACTTT. Translated: CASSDRPAIYNSPLHF.

This clonotype was counted only a few times. This sequence joins TRBV20-1 and TRBJ1-5; 9 positions agree with TRBD1. This CDR3 contains 14 residues. V shed 5 bases and J 5 bases; nucleotides not matched to a gene: 7. Germline CDR1 DFQATT, CDR2 SNEGSKA (reference sequence). In nucleotides, the CDR3 is TGCAGTGCTTCAACTCGACAGGGGGATCAGCCCCAGCATTTT. Its translation: CSASTRQGDQPQHF.